This TCR beta chain derives from a study of vaccination and CD4 T cells after COVID-19. The treatment: approximately nine-day PBMC culture with coronavirus spike peptide pools or control peptides (ViraFEST assay). Remarks on this clonotype: No antigen is known for it.

The CDR3 is 16 residues long. V lost 5 bases and J lost 4; bases outside the gene matches: 9. Per the germline V gene, CDR1 is MNHNS and CDR2 is SASEGT. The Oncomine TCR Beta short-read assay was applied to DNA of cultured CD4+ T cells. Via MiXCR, TCRdb re-called the PCR reads, giving one row per CDR3 protein. The sample lists over 14,000 distinct CDR3 sequences, roughly 29% occurring once. The clonotype was recovered from a human donor who received a COVID-19 vaccine. The source material was CD4+ T cells from blood, cultured in vitro, sampled before SARS-CoV-2 vaccination. The genes are TRBV6-1 and TRBJ2-2; 8 bases fit TRBD2. The CDR3 sequence: CASSPGGAEATGELFF. In DNA form, the CDR3 reads TGTGCCAGCAGTCCGGGGGGGGCCGAGGCCACCGGGGAGCTGTTTTTT.